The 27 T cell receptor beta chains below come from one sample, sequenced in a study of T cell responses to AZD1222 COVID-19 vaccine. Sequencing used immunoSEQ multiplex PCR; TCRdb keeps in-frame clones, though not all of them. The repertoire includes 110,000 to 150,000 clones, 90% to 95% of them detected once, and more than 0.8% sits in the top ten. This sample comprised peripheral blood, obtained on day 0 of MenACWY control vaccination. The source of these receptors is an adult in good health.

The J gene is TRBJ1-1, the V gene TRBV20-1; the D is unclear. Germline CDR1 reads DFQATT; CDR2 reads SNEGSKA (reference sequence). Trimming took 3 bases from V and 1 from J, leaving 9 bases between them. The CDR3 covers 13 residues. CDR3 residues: CSASIDPNTEAFF. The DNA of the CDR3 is TGCAGTGCTAGTATAGACCCGAACACTGAAGCTTTCTTT.

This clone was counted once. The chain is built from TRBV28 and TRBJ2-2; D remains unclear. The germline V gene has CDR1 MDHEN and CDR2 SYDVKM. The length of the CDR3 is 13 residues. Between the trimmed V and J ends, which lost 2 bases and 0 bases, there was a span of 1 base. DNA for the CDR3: TGTGCCAGCAGTTTAACGAACACCGGGGAGCTGTTTTTT. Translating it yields CASSLTNTGELFF.

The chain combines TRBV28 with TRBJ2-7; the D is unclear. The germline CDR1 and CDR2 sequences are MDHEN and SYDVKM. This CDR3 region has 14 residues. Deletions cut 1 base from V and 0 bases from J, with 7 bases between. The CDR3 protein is CASSLFPSSYEQYF. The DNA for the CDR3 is TGTGCCAGCAGTTTATTCCCCAGCTCCTACGAGCAGTACTTC.

The CDR3, as DNA: TGTGCCAGCAGCCAAAGGGGGTATAATGAAAAACTGTTTTTT. Translated, it gives CASSQRGYNEKLFF. The genes are TRBV3-1 (or the pseudogene TRBV3-2) and TRBJ1-4; D perhaps matches TRBD1 (6 bases). CDR1 LGHDT and CDR2 YNNKEL come from the germline V gene (reference sequence). The CDR3 is made up of 14 amino acids. The V end was cut by 2 bases, the J end by 4 bases, with 8 bases between.

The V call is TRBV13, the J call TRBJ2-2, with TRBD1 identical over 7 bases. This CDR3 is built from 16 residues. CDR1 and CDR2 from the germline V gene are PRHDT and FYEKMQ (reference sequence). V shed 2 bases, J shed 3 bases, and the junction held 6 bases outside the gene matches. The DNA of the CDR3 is TGTGCCAGCAGCTTAATGGGTACAGGGGACACCGGGGAGCTGTTTTTT. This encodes CASSLMGTGDTGELFF.

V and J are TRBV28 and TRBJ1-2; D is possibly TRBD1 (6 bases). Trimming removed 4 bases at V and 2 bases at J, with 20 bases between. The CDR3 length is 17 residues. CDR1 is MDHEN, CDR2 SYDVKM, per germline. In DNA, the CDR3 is TGTGCCAGCAGTTCCCCCAGTCGTGGGCAGGGGAACTATGGCTACACCTTC. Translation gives CASSSPSRGQGNYGYTF.

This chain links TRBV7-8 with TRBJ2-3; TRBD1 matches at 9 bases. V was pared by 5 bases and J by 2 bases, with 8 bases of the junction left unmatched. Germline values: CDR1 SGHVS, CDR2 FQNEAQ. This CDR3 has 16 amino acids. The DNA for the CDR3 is TGTGCCAGCAGCCAGGGGACAGGGTATCCCACAGATACGCAGTATTTT. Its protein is CASSQGTGYPTDTQYF.

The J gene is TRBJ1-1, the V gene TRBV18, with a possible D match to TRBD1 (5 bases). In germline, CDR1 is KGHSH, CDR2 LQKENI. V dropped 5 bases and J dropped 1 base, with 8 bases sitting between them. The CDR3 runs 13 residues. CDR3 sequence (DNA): TGTGCCAGCTCATCACAGGCGAACACTGAAGCTTTCTTT. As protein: CASSSQANTEAFF.

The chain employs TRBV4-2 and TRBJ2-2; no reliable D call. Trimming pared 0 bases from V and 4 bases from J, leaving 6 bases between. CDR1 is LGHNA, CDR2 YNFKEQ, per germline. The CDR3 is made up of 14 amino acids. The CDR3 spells CASSQDLSTGELFF. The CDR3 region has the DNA TGTGCCAGCAGCCAAGATCTCAGCACCGGGGAGCTGTTTTTT.

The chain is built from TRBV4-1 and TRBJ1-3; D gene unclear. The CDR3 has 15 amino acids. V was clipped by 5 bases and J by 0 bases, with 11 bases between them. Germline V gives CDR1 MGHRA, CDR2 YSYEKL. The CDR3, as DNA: TGCGCCAGCAGCAGATTAGTCGACTCTGGAAACACCATATATTTT. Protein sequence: CASSRLVDSGNTIYF.

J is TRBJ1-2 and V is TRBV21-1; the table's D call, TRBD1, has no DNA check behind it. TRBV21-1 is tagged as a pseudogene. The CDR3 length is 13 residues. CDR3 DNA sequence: TGTGCCAGCAGCACGGACAGGTTGCGAGGCTACACCTTC. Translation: CASSTDRLRGYTF.

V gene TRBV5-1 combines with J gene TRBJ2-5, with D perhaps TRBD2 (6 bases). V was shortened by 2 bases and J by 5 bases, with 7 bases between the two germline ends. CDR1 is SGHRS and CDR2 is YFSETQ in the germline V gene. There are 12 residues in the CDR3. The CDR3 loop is CASSFGGETQYF. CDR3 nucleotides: TGCGCCAGCAGCTTTGGGGGGGAGACCCAGTACTTC.

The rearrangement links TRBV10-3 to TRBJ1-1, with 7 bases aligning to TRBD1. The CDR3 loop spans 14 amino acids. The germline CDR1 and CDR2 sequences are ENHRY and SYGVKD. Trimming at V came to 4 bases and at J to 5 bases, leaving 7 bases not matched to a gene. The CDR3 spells CAISVAGGKTEAFF. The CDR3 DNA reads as TGTGCCATCAGTGTTGCAGGGGGGAAAACTGAAGCTTTCTTT.

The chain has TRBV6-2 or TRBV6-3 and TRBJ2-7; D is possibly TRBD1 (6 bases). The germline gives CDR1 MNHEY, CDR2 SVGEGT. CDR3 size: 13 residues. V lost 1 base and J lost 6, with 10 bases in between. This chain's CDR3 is CASSYYRVGEQYF. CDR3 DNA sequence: TGTGCCAGCAGTTACTACAGGGTGGGCGAGCAGTACTTC.

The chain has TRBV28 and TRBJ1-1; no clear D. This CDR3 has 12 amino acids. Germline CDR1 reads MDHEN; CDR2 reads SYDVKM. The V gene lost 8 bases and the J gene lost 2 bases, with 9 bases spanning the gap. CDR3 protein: CASGPPNTEAFF. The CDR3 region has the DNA TGTGCCAGCGGACCGCCCAACACTGAAGCTTTCTTT.

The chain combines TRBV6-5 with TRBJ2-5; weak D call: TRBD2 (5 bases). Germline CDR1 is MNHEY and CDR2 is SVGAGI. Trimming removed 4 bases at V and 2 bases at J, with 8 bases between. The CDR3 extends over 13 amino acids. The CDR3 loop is CASSSTRQETQYF. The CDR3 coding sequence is TGTGCCAGCAGTTCAACTAGACAAGAGACCCAGTACTTC.

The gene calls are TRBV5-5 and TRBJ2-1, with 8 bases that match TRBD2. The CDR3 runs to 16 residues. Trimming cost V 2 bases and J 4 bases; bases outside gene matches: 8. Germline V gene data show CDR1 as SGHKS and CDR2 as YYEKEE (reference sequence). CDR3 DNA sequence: TGTGCCAGCAGCTTAAGGTCGGCTAGCGGGTACAATGAGCAGTTCTTC. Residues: CASSLRSASGYNEQFF.

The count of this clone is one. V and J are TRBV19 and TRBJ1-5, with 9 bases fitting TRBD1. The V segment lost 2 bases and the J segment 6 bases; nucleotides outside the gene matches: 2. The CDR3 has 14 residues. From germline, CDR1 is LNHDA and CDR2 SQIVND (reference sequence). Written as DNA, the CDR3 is TGTGCCAGTAGTATAAGACAGGGGGTTCAGCCCCAGCATTTT. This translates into CASSIRQGVQPQHF.

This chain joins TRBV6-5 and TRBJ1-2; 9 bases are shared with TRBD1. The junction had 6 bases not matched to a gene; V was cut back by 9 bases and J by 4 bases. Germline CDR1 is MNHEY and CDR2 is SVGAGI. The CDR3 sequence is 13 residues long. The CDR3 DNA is TGTGCCAGTAAACAGGGGGCGGTCTATGGCTACACCTTC. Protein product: CASKQGAVYGYTF.

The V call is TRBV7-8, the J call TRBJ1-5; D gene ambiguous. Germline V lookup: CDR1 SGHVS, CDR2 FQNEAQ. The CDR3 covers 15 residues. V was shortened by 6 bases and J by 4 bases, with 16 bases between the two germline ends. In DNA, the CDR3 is TGTGCCAGCAGTGACTACCGGGTACGAAATCAGCCCCAGCATTTT. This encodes CASSDYRVRNQPQHF.

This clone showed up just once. The CDR3 sequence is CSVEDLPEGSYNEQFF. The CDR3 DNA reads TGCAGCGTTGAAGATCTTCCAGAGGGGTCCTACAATGAGCAGTTCTTC. The rearrangement links TRBV29-1 to TRBJ2-1; either TRBD1 or TRBD2 may supply D (5 bases each). The germline CDR1 and CDR2 sequences are SQVTM and ANQGSEA. The CDR3 has 16 residues. V shed 0 bases and J shed 1 base, with 13 bases lying between them.

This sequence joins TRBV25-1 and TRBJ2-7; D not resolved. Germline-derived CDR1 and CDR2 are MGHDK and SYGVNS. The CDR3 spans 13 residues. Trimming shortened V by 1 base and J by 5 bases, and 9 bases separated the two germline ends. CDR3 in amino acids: CASSESWVHEQYF. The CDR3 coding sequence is TGTGCCAGCAGTGAATCGTGGGTCCACGAGCAGTACTTC.

DNA of the CDR3: TGTGCCAGCTCGGGGACGGATCAAGAGACCCAGTACTTC. Amino acid sequence: CASSGTDQETQYF. The gene calls are TRBV18 and TRBJ2-5; perhaps D is TRBD1 or TRBD2 (5 bases each). The CDR3 runs to 13 residues. Germline-derived CDR1 and CDR2 are KGHSH and LQKENI. The ends were cut back, 6 bases at V and 2 bases at J, with 10 bases in the middle. The full variable domain, rest sourced from reference TRBV18 and TRBJ2-5, is NAGVMQNPRHLVRRRGQEARLRCSPMKGHSHVYWYRQLPEEGLKFMVYLQKENIIDESGMPKERFSAEFPKEGPSILRIQQVVRGDSAAYFCASSGTDQETQYFGPGTRLLVL.

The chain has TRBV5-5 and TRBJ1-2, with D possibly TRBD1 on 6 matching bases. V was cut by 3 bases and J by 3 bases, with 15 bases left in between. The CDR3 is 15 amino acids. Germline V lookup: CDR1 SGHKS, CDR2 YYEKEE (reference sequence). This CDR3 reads CASSWAAGADYGYTF. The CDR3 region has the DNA TGTGCCAGCAGCTGGGCCGCGGGGGCAGACTATGGCTACACCTTC. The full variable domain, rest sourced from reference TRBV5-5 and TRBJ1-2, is DAGVTQSPTHLIKTRGQQVTLRCSPISGHKSVSWYQQVLGQGPQFIFQYYEKEERGRGNFPDRFSARQFPNYSSELNVNALLLGDSALYLCASSWAAGADYGYTFGSGTRLTVV.

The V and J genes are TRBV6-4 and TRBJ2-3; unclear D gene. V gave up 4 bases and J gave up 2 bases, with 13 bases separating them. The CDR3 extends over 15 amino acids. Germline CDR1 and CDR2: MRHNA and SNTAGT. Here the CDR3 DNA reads TGTGCCAGCAGTGCCGGCGCAGCACCCACAGATACGCAGTATTTT. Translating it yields CASSAGAAPTDTQYF.

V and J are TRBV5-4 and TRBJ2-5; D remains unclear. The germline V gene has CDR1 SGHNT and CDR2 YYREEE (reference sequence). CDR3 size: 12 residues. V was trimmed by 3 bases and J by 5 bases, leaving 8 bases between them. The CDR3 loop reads CASSSIGETQYF. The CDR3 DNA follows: TGTGCCAGCAGCTCCATCGGTGAGACCCAGTACTTC.

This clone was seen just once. The DNA for the CDR3 is TGCGCCAGCAGCCAAGATAGGGGACTAGCCTGGCCCTACAATGAGCAGTTCTTC. Encoded protein: CASSQDRGLAWPYNEQFF. J is TRBJ2-1 and V is TRBV4-3; 9 bases match TRBD2. Germline loops: CDR1 LGHNA, CDR2 YSLEER. V shed 0 bases, J shed 2 bases, and the junction held 8 bases outside the gene matches. The CDR3 extends over 18 amino acids.